These T cell receptor beta chains were read from a single sample in a study of CD8 T cells in Susac syndrome. TCRdb fed the immunoSEQ multiplex PCR reads into MiXCR, producing one record per CDR3 protein. The data contain around 150,000 distinct CDR3 sequences, over 85% of them singletons. The sequenced sample consisted of CD4+ T cells from PBMCs. The receptors here all came from a human donor in good health. Each CDR3 is given with its conserved first and last residue. A D gene is named only where the DNA matches it firmly. Only part of the rows carry a size: once, few, many, or a class if the clone is expanded.

j_gene: TRBJ2-6; abundance: .; d_gene: .; v_gene: TRBV6-5; CDR3nt: TGTGCCAGCAGTTTCGGACAGAGCCTTTACTCTGGGGCCAACGTCCTGACTTTC; CDR3aa: CASSFGQSLYSGANVLTF
j_gene: TRBJ2-7; abundance: .; d_gene: .; v_gene: TRBV29-1; CDR3nt: TGCAGCGTTGGTGGCAGTAGCTCCTACGAGCAGTACTTC; CDR3aa: CSVGGSSSYEQYF
j_gene: TRBJ2-2; abundance: .; d_gene: .; v_gene: TRBV3-1; CDR3nt: TGTGCCAGCAACCGGGACACCGGGGAGCTGTTTTTT; CDR3aa: CASNRDTGELFF
j_gene: TRBJ2-1; abundance: .; d_gene: TRBD2; v_gene: TRBV12-5; CDR3nt: TGTGCTAGTGGTTTCTCTAGCGGTCGGGGTGAGCAGTTCTTC; CDR3aa: CASGFSSGRGEQFF
j_gene: TRBJ1-2; abundance: .; d_gene: .; v_gene: TRBV6-5; CDR3nt: TGTGCCAGCAGTTATAATGTTGGCGCTCTAGCTAACTATGGCTACACCTTC; CDR3aa: CASSYNVGALANYGYTF
j_gene: TRBJ2-7; abundance: .; d_gene: .; v_gene: TRBV5-6; CDR3nt: TGTGCCAGCAGCTTGGTCCGGGAAGTTGGGTACCGGCGGTACTTC; CDR3aa: CASSLVREVGYRRYF
j_gene: TRBJ1-5; abundance: once; d_gene: .; v_gene: TRBV10-1; CDR3nt: TGCGCCAGCAGGAGGGAGGGAAATCAGCCCCAGCATTTT; CDR3aa: CASRREGNQPQHF
j_gene: TRBJ1-1; abundance: .; d_gene: .; v_gene: TRBV19; CDR3nt: TGTGCCAGTAGTATAGAAGTGAACACTGAAGCTTTCTTT; CDR3aa: CASSIEVNTEAFF
j_gene: TRBJ1-2; abundance: .; d_gene: .; v_gene: TRBV20-1; CDR3nt: TGCAGTGCTCCTCGGTGGGCAGGGCCTAACTATGGCTACACCTTC; CDR3aa: CSAPRWAGPNYGYTF
j_gene: TRBJ1-1; abundance: .; d_gene: .; v_gene: TRBV2; CDR3nt: TGTGCCAGCACTGTACAAAGTCCTGAAGCTTTCTTT; CDR3aa: CASTVQSPEAFF
j_gene: TRBJ2-2; abundance: .; d_gene: .; v_gene: TRBV2; CDR3nt: TGTGCCAGCACACAGGAAAACACCGGGGAGCTGTTTTTT; CDR3aa: CASTQENTGELFF
j_gene: TRBJ1-1; abundance: .; d_gene: TRBD1; v_gene: TRBV28; CDR3nt: TGTGCCAGCAGTAGGGGGCCGACAGGGTACACTGAAGCTTTCTTT; CDR3aa: CASSRGPTGYTEAFF
j_gene: TRBJ2-7; abundance: .; d_gene: TRBD1; v_gene: TRBV5-4; CDR3nt: TGTGCCAGCAGCCGGGACAGGTCCTACGAGCAGTACTTC; CDR3aa: CASSRDRSYEQYF
j_gene: TRBJ2-7; abundance: .; d_gene: .; v_gene: TRBV12-3/TRBV12-4; CDR3nt: TGTGCCAGCAGTTGGAACGGGAACGAGCAGTACTTC; CDR3aa: CASSWNGNEQYF
j_gene: TRBJ1-2; abundance: once; d_gene: TRBD1; v_gene: TRBV12-3/TRBV12-4; CDR3nt: TGTGCCAGCAGCCCTCAGACAGGGGGGAGTGGCTACACCTTC; CDR3aa: CASSPQTGGSGYTF
j_gene: TRBJ1-1; abundance: .; d_gene: .; v_gene: TRBV20-1; CDR3nt: TGCCGGGGTTTAATGAACACTGAAGCTTTCTTT; CDR3aa: CRGLMNTEAFF
j_gene: TRBJ1-1; abundance: .; d_gene: .; v_gene: TRBV20-1; CDR3nt: TGCAGTGCTAGAGTTAGGGACTGGAACACTGAAGCTTTCTTT; CDR3aa: CSARVRDWNTEAFF
j_gene: TRBJ2-3; abundance: .; d_gene: .; v_gene: TRBV9; CDR3nt: TGTGCCAGCAGCACTCGTAGCGGAGGAGGACAGGATACGCAGTATTTT; CDR3aa: CASSTRSGGGQDTQYF
j_gene: TRBJ2-3; abundance: once; d_gene: TRBD1; v_gene: TRBV5-4; CDR3nt: TGTGCCAGCAGCCCTGGACAGGCAAGCACAGATACGCAGTATTTT; CDR3aa: CASSPGQASTDTQYF
j_gene: TRBJ1-2; abundance: .; d_gene: TRBD1; v_gene: TRBV12-3/TRBV12-4; CDR3nt: TGTGCCAGCAGGCCGACCGGCGACAGGGGATATGGCTACACCTTC; CDR3aa: CASRPTGDRGYGYTF
j_gene: TRBJ2-5; abundance: .; d_gene: .; v_gene: TRBV29-1; CDR3nt: TGCAGCGTTACTAGCTCAGAGACCCAGTACTTC; CDR3aa: CSVTSSETQYF
j_gene: TRBJ2-2; abundance: once; d_gene: .; v_gene: TRBV2; CDR3nt: TGTGCCAGCAGTGCCCAGGTTGGAGGCGGGGAGCTGTTTTTT; CDR3aa: CASSAQVGGGELFF